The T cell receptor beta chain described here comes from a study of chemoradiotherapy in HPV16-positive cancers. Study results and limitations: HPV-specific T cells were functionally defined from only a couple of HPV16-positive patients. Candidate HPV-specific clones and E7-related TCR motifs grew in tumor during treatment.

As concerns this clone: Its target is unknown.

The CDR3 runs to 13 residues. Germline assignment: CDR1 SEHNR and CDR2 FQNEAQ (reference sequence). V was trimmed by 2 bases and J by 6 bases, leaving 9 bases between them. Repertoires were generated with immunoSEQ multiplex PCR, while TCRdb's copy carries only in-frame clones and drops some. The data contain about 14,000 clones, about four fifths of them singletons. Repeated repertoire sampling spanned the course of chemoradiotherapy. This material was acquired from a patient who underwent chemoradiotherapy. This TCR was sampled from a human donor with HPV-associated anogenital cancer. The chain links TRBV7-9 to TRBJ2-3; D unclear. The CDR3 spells CASSLQETDTQYF. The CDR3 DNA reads TGTGCCAGCAGCTTACAGGAGACTGATACGCAGTATTTT.